The present T cell receptor beta chain was sequenced within a study of CD4 T cells in relation to SARS-CoV-2 and coronaviruses. The CDR3 covers 18 residues. CDR1 KGHDR and CDR2 SFDVKD come from the germline V gene. The V gene lost 0 bases and the J gene lost 4 bases, with 17 bases spanning the gap. TCRdb's table, derived via immunoSEQ multiplex PCR, lists solely in-frame clones and lacks some. The profile shows about 19,000 clones, around 80% of them singletons. With regard to this clone: Antigen specificity is unknown.

CD4+ T cells from unexposed donors were obtained before the COVID-19 pandemic (2011-2018). CD4+ T cells were isolated from the cells after around 11 days of culture. Input material: CD4+ T cells from PBMCs, cultured in vitro. This chain connects TRBV24-1 to TRBJ1-4; TRBD1 might be the D (6 bases). The receptor's source is a human donor in good health. The CDR3 sequence is CATSDLVPLRTDNEKLFF. The DNA for the CDR3 is TGTGCCACCAGTGATTTGGTCCCCTTGAGGACAGATAATGAAAAACTGTTTTTT.